A selection of T cell receptor beta chains follows, all from one sample in a study of blood T cell repertoires in COVID-19. TCRdb's table, derived via immunoSEQ multiplex PCR, lists solely in-frame clones and lacks some. The sample consists of roughly 200,000 clones, roughly 87% of them appearing once. The sequenced sample was PBMCs or T cells enriched from blood (not recorded which). The origin of the receptors is a man aged 18 to 35 with acute COVID-19. CDR3s include the opening cysteine and the closing phenylalanine or tryptophan. Each record gives: J gene, clone size, D gene, V gene, CDR3 DNA, CDR3 protein. The D gene is left open where the match is weak. The size field is filled for only some rows; it gives once, few, many or a size class.

J gene: TRBJ2-1
clone size: -
D gene: TRBD2
V gene: TRBV6-6
CDR3 DNA: TGTGCCAGCTGCCCCCCTAGCGGGACCCCGAACAATGAGCAGTTCTTC
CDR3 protein: CASCPPSGTPNNEQFF

J gene: TRBJ2-1
clone size: -
D gene: TRBD2
V gene: TRBV11-2
CDR3 DNA: TGTGCCAGCAGCTTACAGTTAACTAGCGGGGCCGCTGATGAGCAGTTCTTC
CDR3 protein: CASSLQLTSGAADEQFF

J gene: TRBJ2-7
clone size: -
D gene: -
V gene: TRBV27
CDR3 DNA: TGTGCCAGCAGTTATCAGGGCTCACCCGCCTACGAGCAGTACTTC
CDR3 protein: CASSYQGSPAYEQYF

J gene: TRBJ1-5
clone size: -
D gene: -
V gene: TRBV14
CDR3 DNA: TGTGCCAGCAGCCTAAACGCTCGGCAGCCCCAGCATTTT
CDR3 protein: CASSLNARQPQHF

J gene: TRBJ1-1
clone size: -
D gene: -
V gene: TRBV28
CDR3 DNA: TGTGCCAGCACCTTGGGGGGTTGGGGGACTGAAGCTTTCTTT
CDR3 protein: CASTLGGWGTEAFF

J gene: TRBJ2-2
clone size: -
D gene: TRBD1
V gene: TRBV5-1
CDR3 DNA: TGCGCCACCAATACGGGACAGGGGAACACCGGGGAGCTGTTTTTT
CDR3 protein: CATNTGQGNTGELFF

J gene: TRBJ1-1
clone size: -
D gene: TRBD1
V gene: TRBV7-3
CDR3 DNA: TGTGCCAGCAGCTTATCAGGACAGGCTGAAGCTTTCTTT
CDR3 protein: CASSLSGQAEAFF

J gene: TRBJ1-5
clone size: -
D gene: TRBD1
V gene: TRBV6-5
CDR3 DNA: TGTGCCAGCAGTTACGACAGGGAGAATCAGCCCCAGCATTTT
CDR3 protein: CASSYDRENQPQHF

J gene: TRBJ1-6
clone size: -
D gene: TRBD1
V gene: TRBV5-1
CDR3 DNA: TGCGCCAGCAGCTTGAATCCGGACAGGGTTACAGGTTCACCCCTCCACTTT
CDR3 protein: CASSLNPDRVTGSPLHF

J gene: TRBJ2-7
clone size: -
D gene: TRBD1
V gene: TRBV11-2
CDR3 DNA: TGTGCCAGCAGCAAACGACAGGGGCAATCCGAGCAGTACTTC
CDR3 protein: CASSKRQGQSEQYF

J gene: TRBJ1-1
clone size: -
D gene: -
V gene: TRBV9
CDR3 DNA: TGTGCCAGCCAGCCCCAGGCGAACACTGAAGCTTTCTTT
CDR3 protein: CASQPQANTEAFF

J gene: TRBJ1-4
clone size: -
D gene: TRBD1
V gene: TRBV4-1
CDR3 DNA: TGCGCCAGCAGCCAACACGGGACAGCTAATGAAAAACTGTTTTTT
CDR3 protein: CASSQHGTANEKLFF

J gene: TRBJ2-7
clone size: -
D gene: TRBD2
V gene: TRBV4-2
CDR3 DNA: TGTGCCAGCAGCCAAGGACTAGCGGAGACCTGGGAGCAGTACTTC
CDR3 protein: CASSQGLAETWEQYF

J gene: TRBJ1-3
clone size: once
D gene: -
V gene: TRBV28
CDR3 DNA: TGTGCCAGCAGTTTAAGTGCGGCTGGAAACACCATATATTTT
CDR3 protein: CASSLSAAGNTIYF

J gene: TRBJ2-7
clone size: -
D gene: TRBD1
V gene: TRBV19
CDR3 DNA: TGTGCCAGTAGCGATCCAAGGGACAGGGGCTACGAGCAGTACTTC
CDR3 protein: CASSDPRDRGYEQYF

J gene: TRBJ2-7
clone size: -
D gene: TRBD1
V gene: TRBV30
CDR3 DNA: TGTGCCTGGAATAGGGGGCGCGAGCAGTACTTC
CDR3 protein: CAWNRGREQYF

J gene: TRBJ2-1
clone size: -
D gene: TRBD2
V gene: TRBV7-6
CDR3 DNA: TGTGCCAGTGGACTAGCCGAATACAATGAGCAGTTCTTC
CDR3 protein: CASGLAEYNEQFF

J gene: TRBJ1-6
clone size: once
D gene: -
V gene: TRBV30
CDR3 DNA: TGTGCCTGGAAGGGGCAGTTGGGTTCACCCCTCCACTTT
CDR3 protein: CAWKGQLGSPLHF

J gene: TRBJ2-1
clone size: -
D gene: -
V gene: TRBV10-3
CDR3 DNA: TGTGCCATCAGTGACACCGACAGGGAGCAGTTCTTC
CDR3 protein: CAISDTDREQFF

J gene: TRBJ1-5
clone size: -
D gene: TRBD1
V gene: TRBV7-9
CDR3 DNA: TGTGCCAGCAGCTTAGGTACCTCAGAGGGGGCATTGGGCAATCAGCCCCAGCATTTT
CDR3 protein: CASSLGTSEGALGNQPQHF

J gene: TRBJ1-2
clone size: -
D gene: TRBD1
V gene: TRBV7-8
CDR3 DNA: TGTGCCAGCAGCCAGGGACAGGGAGGCTATGGCTACACCTTC
CDR3 protein: CASSQGQGGYGYTF

J gene: TRBJ2-1
clone size: -
D gene: -
V gene: TRBV9
CDR3 DNA: TGTGCCAGCAGCCCTCGGGACACGGACAATGAGCAGTTCTTC
CDR3 protein: CASSPRDTDNEQFF

J gene: TRBJ1-4
clone size: -
D gene: -
V gene: TRBV4-1
CDR3 DNA: TGCGCCAGCAGCCAAGACGGCAGTGGAGATGAAAAACTGTTTTTT
CDR3 protein: CASSQDGSGDEKLFF

J gene: TRBJ1-1
clone size: -
D gene: -
V gene: TRBV12-3/TRBV12-4
CDR3 DNA: TGTGCCAGCGGGGGCATGGCTGTCACTGAAGCTTTCTTT
CDR3 protein: CASGGMAVTEAFF

J gene: TRBJ2-1
clone size: once
D gene: -
V gene: TRBV9
CDR3 DNA: TGTGCCAGCAGCCCCGGCCTAGCGTACAATGAGCAGTTCTTC
CDR3 protein: CASSPGLAYNEQFF